The 28 T cell receptor beta chains presented below share a single source sample, sequenced in a study of blood T cell repertoires in COVID-19. The data were produced by immunoSEQ multiplex PCR, yet TCRdb's version contains in-frame clones alone and is incomplete. Among fewer than 300,000 clones listed, about nine tenths were seen once. The sample comprised peripheral blood. Receptor source: a man aged 35 to 55 who had recovered from COVID-19.

J is TRBJ2-1 and V is TRBV3-1 (or the pseudogene TRBV3-2); 16 bases match TRBD2. Germline V gene data show CDR1 as LGHDT and CDR2 as YNNKEL (reference sequence). This CDR3 comprises 17 residues. With V trimmed by 3 bases and J by 9 bases, 8 bases remained unmatched. The CDR3 here is CASSHHGTSGRAAEQFF. In DNA, the CDR3 is TGTGCCAGCAGCCACCACGGGACTAGCGGGAGGGCCGCTGAGCAGTTCTTC.

V gene TRBV11-2 combines with J gene TRBJ2-7; 11 bases map to TRBD2. CDR3 length: 16 amino acids. Trimming removed 4 bases from V and 6 bases from J; junction bases left unmatched: 11. Germline V lookup: CDR1 SGHAT, CDR2 FQNNGV. CDR3 residues: CASSYLAGGISGEQYF. The CDR3 DNA reads as TGTGCCAGCAGCTACCTAGCGGGGGGAATCTCGGGCGAGCAGTACTTC.

The V gene is TRBV11-3, the J gene TRBJ2-7; TRBD2 is a possible D gene (6 bases). The CDR3 covers 16 residues. V lost 8 bases, J lost 3 bases, and 23 bases lay in between. Germline loops: CDR1 SGHNT, CDR2 YENEEA. In DNA, the CDR3 is TGTGCCAGCCCCAATACGGGGGTCCCCTCTGACTACGAGCAGTACTTC. Residues: CASPNTGVPSDYEQYF. Based on the CDR3 plus reference TRBV11-3 and TRBJ2-7, the full variable domain is EAGVVQSPRYKIIEKKQPVAFWCNPISGHNTLYWYLQNLGQGPELLIRYENEEAVDDSQLPKDRFSAERLKGVDSTLKIQPAELGDSAVYLCASPNTGVPSDYEQYFGPGTRLTVT.

The chain recombines TRBV4-3 with TRBJ2-7, with D maybe TRBD1 (5 bases). Germline V lookup: CDR1 LGHNA, CDR2 YSLEER. CDR3 length: 15 residues. V was shortened by 0 bases and J by 2 bases, with 11 bases between the two germline ends. The CDR3 region has the DNA TGCGCCAGCAGCCAAGATAGGACACCAACCTACGAGCAGTACTTC. It specifies CASSQDRTPTYEQYF.

V is TRBV5-1 and J is TRBJ2-1; the match to TRBD1 covers 12 bases. With 4 bases clipped from V and 7 bases from J, the junction kept 6 bases outside the gene matches. In germline, CDR1 is SGHRS, CDR2 YFSETQ. The CDR3 is made up of 15 amino acids. The CDR3 sequence: CASSGDRGQVNEQFF. The CDR3 DNA is TGCGCCAGCAGCGGGGACAGGGGGCAGGTGAATGAGCAGTTCTTC.

The sample holds one count of this clone. The junction departs from germline at one end; a sequencing error may be responsible. This chain uses TRBV6-1 with TRBJ2-5; 8 positions match TRBD1. The CDR3 totals 12 residues. Germline values: CDR1 MNHNS, CDR2 SASEGT. CDR3 region: CASSDRLTGAHF. Written as DNA, the CDR3 is TGTGCCAGCAGTGATCGGTTGACAGGGGCTCACTTC.

This clone was seen repeatedly, ten times or more. V usage is TRBV7-3 and J usage is TRBJ1-1; the D is unclear. Germline V gene sequence: CDR1 SGHTA, CDR2 FQGTGA. This CDR3 region has 13 residues. The germline V and J ends were trimmed by 0 bases and 1 base, with 3 bases remaining between them. CDR3 DNA sequence: TGTGCCAGCAGCTTAACCAGGAACACTGAAGCTTTCTTT. Encoded protein: CASSLTRNTEAFF.

The CDR3 sequence: CASSLDPSRGSGNTIYF. CDR3 DNA sequence: TGTGCCAGCAGCTTAGACCCGTCAAGGGGGTCCGGAAACACCATATATTTT. The rearrangement uses TRBV11-2 and TRBJ1-3; D may be TRBD1 (6 bases). The V gene lost 0 bases and the J gene lost 4 bases, with 16 bases spanning the gap. CDR3 size: 17 residues. Germline assignment: CDR1 SGHAT and CDR2 FQNNGV. Full variable domain (rest looked up from reference TRBV11-2 and TRBJ1-3): EAGVAQSPRYKIIEKRQSVAFWCNPISGHATLYWYQQILGQGPKLLIQFQNNGVVDDSQLPKDRFSAERLKGVDSTLKIQPAKLEDSAVYLCASSLDPSRGSGNTIYFGEGSWLTVV.

This clone was found a few times. The V and J genes are TRBV10-2 and TRBJ2-5; 12 nucleotides match TRBD2. The CDR3 length is 13 residues. The trim removed 10 bases at V and 5 bases at J, leaving 5 bases unmatched. Looked up from germline, CDR1 is WSHSY and CDR2 is SAAADI. The chain's CDR3 is CATRLAGVETQYF. The CDR3 coding sequence is TGCGCCACCAGACTAGCGGGGGTGGAGACCCAGTACTTC.

This chain links TRBV9 with TRBJ1-2, with a possible D match to TRBD1 (6 bases). CDR3 length: 13 residues. Germline CDR1 SGDLS, CDR2 YYNGEE. The V end lost 7 bases, the J end lost 8 bases, and 18 bases lay between the germline ends. The CDR3 sequence is CASPTPGVNGYTF. Written as DNA, the CDR3 is TGTGCCAGCCCTACCCCAGGGGTCAACGGCTACACCTTC. The entire variable domain, with the rest obtained from reference TRBV9 and TRBJ1-2, is as follows: DSGVTQTPKHLITATGQRVTLRCSPRSGDLSVYWYQQSLDQGLQFLIQYYNGEERAKGNILERFSAQQFPDLHSELNLSSLELGDSALYFCASPTPGVNGYTFGSGTRLTVV.

V gene TRBV7-9 combines with J gene TRBJ1-2; TRBD1 aligns across 10 bases. The CDR3 covers 15 residues. From germline, CDR1 is SEHNR and CDR2 FQNEAQ (reference sequence). The trim removed 4 bases at V and 5 bases at J, leaving 7 bases unmatched. The CDR3, as DNA: TGTGCCAGCAGCTCCCCGACAGGGGGCAAGTATGGCTACACCTTC. It specifies CASSSPTGGKYGYTF.

CDR3 nucleotide sequence: TGTGCCAGCAGTCCACAGGTCTTTAACACTGAAGCTTTCTTT. Translated, it gives CASSPQVFNTEAFF. This chain links TRBV27 with TRBJ1-1; D is perhaps TRBD1 (5 bases). V was cut by 5 bases and J by 2 bases, with 12 bases left in between. Germline V gene sequence: CDR1 MNHEY, CDR2 SMNVEV (reference sequence). This CDR3 has 14 amino acids.

This chain connects TRBV5-1 to TRBJ2-1; 7 bases fit TRBD1. CDR3 length: 16 amino acids. Germline lookup yields CDR1 SGHRS and CDR2 YFSETQ. The junction had 8 bases not matched to a gene; V was cut back by 0 bases and J by 5 bases. CDR3: CASSLGLRGGHNEQFF. In DNA form, the CDR3 reads TGCGCCAGCAGCTTGGGCCTCCGAGGGGGCCACAATGAGCAGTTCTTC.

This chain connects TRBV19 to TRBJ1-1, with D tentatively TRBD1 (5 bases). Germline V CDR1 and CDR2: LNHDA, SQIVND (reference sequence). Trimming pared 8 bases from V and 6 bases from J, leaving 16 bases between. CDR3 length: 13 amino acids. The DNA for the CDR3 is TGTGCCAGTCTACAAGTCAGGGTGGCTGAAGCTTTCTTT. Protein: CASLQVRVAEAFF.

The chain joins TRBV6-6 to TRBJ1-1; 7 bases are shared with TRBD1. Germline V lookup: CDR1 MNHNY, CDR2 SVGAGI (reference sequence). The CDR3 totals 16 residues. The V and J ends lost 8 bases and 0 bases, in that order; junction bases with no gene match: 12. CDR3 sequence: CASGDRVGIMNTEAFF. In DNA form, the CDR3 reads TGTGCCAGCGGAGACAGGGTCGGGATTATGAACACTGAAGCTTTCTTT.

This rearrangement joins TRBV7-9 to TRBJ2-3; 12 bases agree with TRBD1. CDR1 SEHNR and CDR2 FQNEAQ come from the germline V gene (reference sequence). CDR3 length equals 16 residues. V dropped 4 bases and J dropped 10; count of bases not matched to a gene: 12. The CDR3 DNA reads TGTGCCAGCAGCTCGGGACAGGGGGCGCGTACTGATGCGCAGTATTTT. Protein sequence: CASSSGQGARTDAQYF.

This clone was counted ten times or more. The chain uses TRBV19 and TRBJ2-4; TRBD1 might be the D (8 bases). V lost 7 bases and J lost 7, with 14 bases in between. The V gene's germline CDR1 is LNHDA and CDR2 SQIVND (reference sequence). The CDR3 consists of 13 residues. The CDR3, as DNA: TGTGCCAGTAAAGAACAGGGGGGGAACATTCAGTACTTC. Its protein is CASKEQGGNIQYF.

Only one count was recorded for this clone. The rearrangement uses TRBV6-2 or TRBV6-3 and TRBJ2-3; D perhaps matches TRBD2 (5 bases). There are 16 residues in the CDR3. V was shortened by 0 bases and J by 4 bases, with 14 bases between the two germline ends. CDR1 is MNHEY, CDR2 SVGEGT, per germline. The CDR3 loop reads CASSYSSSSGADTQYF. DNA of the CDR3: TGTGCCAGCAGTTACTCGAGTAGCTCCGGGGCAGATACGCAGTATTTT.

A note on this clone: The junction departs from the called germline gene at one end, perhaps through a read error. The chain joins TRBV6-1 to TRBJ1-5; 8 bases align to TRBD1. The CDR3 is 15 amino acids. Germline V gene lookup returns CDR1 MNHNS and CDR2 SASEGT. The CDR3 bases are TGTGCCAGCAGGGAAGGACAGGGCTTAGCTCAGCCCCAGCATTTT. Its translation is CASREGQGLAQPQHF.

V and J are TRBV27 and TRBJ2-7; D unresolved. Looked up from germline, CDR1 is MNHEY and CDR2 is SMNVEV (reference sequence). The CDR3 has 13 residues. The V gene lost 2 bases and the J gene lost 2 bases, with 7 bases spanning the gap. This chain's CDR3 is CASSLGGTYEQYF. CDR3 sequence (DNA): TGTGCCAGCAGTTTAGGCGGAACCTACGAGCAGTACTTC.

J is TRBJ2-5 and V is TRBV3-1 (or the pseudogene TRBV3-2); 11 bases are a match to TRBD1. The CDR3 runs 16 residues. Unmatched junction bases numbered 5, after V lost 2 bases and J lost 3 bases. Germline CDR1 LGHDT, CDR2 YNNKEL (reference sequence). CDR3 sequence (DNA): TGTGCCAGCAGCCAAACCGGGACAGGGGGAAAAGAGACCCAGTACTTC. Protein: CASSQTGTGGKETQYF.

The chain couples TRBV5-1 to TRBJ2-3; maybe TRBD2 (6 bases). CDR1 and CDR2 (germline): SGHRS, YFSETQ. The CDR3 has 18 amino acids. V shed 0 bases and J shed 0 bases, with 17 bases lying between them. In nucleotides, the CDR3 is TGCGCCAGCAGCTTGGCCCGAACGGGAGTCCCTAGCACAGATACGCAGTATTTT. Protein: CASSLARTGVPSTDTQYF.

The gene calls are TRBV13 and TRBJ2-7; the match to TRBD2 covers 11 bases. CDR1 PRHDT and CDR2 FYEKMQ come from the germline V gene (reference sequence). The V gene end was trimmed by 4 bases and the J gene end by 1 base; junction bases not matched to a gene: 15. There are 19 residues in the CDR3. Written as DNA, the CDR3 is TGTGCCAGCAGCTCCATGCGCGGAATAGCGGGAGGGAATTCCTACGAGCAGTACTTC. Translation gives CASSSMRGIAGGNSYEQYF. The full variable domain, in which reference TRBV13 and TRBJ2-7 provide the parts outside the CDR3, is AAGVIQSPRHLIKEKRETATLKCYPIPRHDTVYWYQQGPGQDPQFLISFYEKMQSDKGSIPDRFSAQQFSDYHSELNMSSLELGDSALYFCASSSMRGIAGGNSYEQYFGPGTRLTVT.

The CDR3 loop reads CASSLEGGVAEQYF. The CDR3 nucleotides read TGTGCCAGCAGCTTGGAGGGAGGCGTAGCCGAGCAGTACTTC. The J gene is TRBJ2-7, the V gene TRBV5-8; D is perhaps TRBD2 (6 bases). Germline loops: CDR1 SGHTS, CDR2 YDEGEE. V lost 0 bases and J 6 bases, leaving 13 bases between the germline ends. The CDR3 has 14 residues.

The count of this clone is one. Its ends do not fully match the called genes, so a read error is possible. V and J are TRBV4-3 and TRBJ2-1; D is uncertain. The CDR3 consists of 14 residues. Germline V gives CDR1 LGHNA, CDR2 YSLEER. The CDR3 here is CASSQDNSYYEQFF. The CDR3 nucleotides are TGCGCCAGCAGCCAAGATAACAGCTACTATGAGCAGTTCTTC.

V and J are TRBV5-6 and TRBJ2-3; D gene unclear. This CDR3 is 14 amino acids long. The ends were cut back, 0 bases at V and 0 bases at J, with 5 bases in the middle. In germline, CDR1 is SGHDT, CDR2 YYEEEE. The CDR3 loop reads CASSLVPSTDTQYF. CDR3 sequence (DNA): TGTGCCAGCAGCTTGGTCCCAAGCACAGATACGCAGTATTTT.

This chain connects TRBV7-2 to TRBJ2-3, with D perhaps matching TRBD2 (5 bases). This CDR3 has 15 amino acids. Per the germline V gene, CDR1 is SGHTA and CDR2 is FQGNSA. V lost 1 base and J lost 2, with 10 bases in between. The CDR3 nucleotides are TGTGCCAGCAGCTTAGTTAATAGCGCCACAGATACGCAGTATTTT. This sequence encodes CASSLVNSATDTQYF.

The CDR3 spells CASSQIHVGGTEAFF. CDR3 nucleotide sequence: TGTGCCAGCAGTCAGATCCACGTGGGGGGCACTGAAGCTTTCTTT. The chain is built from TRBV27 and TRBJ1-1, with D possibly being TRBD1 (5 bases). The germline V and J ends were trimmed by 5 bases and 4 bases, with 17 bases remaining between them. The CDR3 consists of 15 residues. Per the germline V gene, CDR1 is MNHEY and CDR2 is SMNVEV (reference sequence).